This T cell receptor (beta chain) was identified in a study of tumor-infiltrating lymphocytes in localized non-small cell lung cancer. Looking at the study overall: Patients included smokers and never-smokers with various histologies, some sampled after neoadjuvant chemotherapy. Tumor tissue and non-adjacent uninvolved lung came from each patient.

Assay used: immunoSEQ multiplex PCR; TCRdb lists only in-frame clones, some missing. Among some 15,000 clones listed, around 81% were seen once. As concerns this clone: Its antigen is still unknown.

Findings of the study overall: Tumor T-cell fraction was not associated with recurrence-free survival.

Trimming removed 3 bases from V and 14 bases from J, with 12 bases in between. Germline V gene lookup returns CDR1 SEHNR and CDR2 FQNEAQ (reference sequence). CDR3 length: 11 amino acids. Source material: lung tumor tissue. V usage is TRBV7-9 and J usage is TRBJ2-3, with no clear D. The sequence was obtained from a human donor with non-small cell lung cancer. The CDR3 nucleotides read TGTGCCAGCAGCTTCGAACTCCTTCCGTATTTT. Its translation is CASSFELLPYF.